These 20 T cell receptor beta chains originate from one sample sequenced in a study of cytomegalovirus exposure and HLA in healthy donors. The study ran its PCR with 60 Vbeta and 13 Jbeta primers. Only in-frame clones appear in the TCRdb table, and some are missing; sequencing was by immunoSEQ multiplex PCR. This repertoire shows 200,000 to 250,000 clones, 60% to 80% found once; its top ten account for under 2%. The sample comprised PBMCs. The receptor source for this set is a young man in good health and CMV-seronegative.

The J gene is TRBJ2-3, the V gene TRBV5-1, with 13 positions matching TRBD2. The CDR3 is 15 residues long. The ends lost 3 bases at V and 5 bases at J; junction bases unmatched: 3. CDR1 is SGHRS, CDR2 YFSETQ, per germline. The CDR3 nucleotides read TGCGCCAGCAGCTCCGGACTAGCGGGGGAAGATACGCAGTATTTT. Translated, it gives CASSSGLAGEDTQYF.

CDR3 in amino acids: CASSTIAGSTPYEQYF. CDR3 bases: TGTGCCAGCAGTACAATAGCGGGATCCACCCCCTACGAGCAGTACTTC. The chain couples TRBV27 to TRBJ2-7; 8 bases are a match to TRBD2. CDR1 and CDR2 (germline): MNHEY, SMNVEV (reference sequence). The CDR3 is 16 amino acids. Trimming cost V 5 bases and J 2 bases; bases outside gene matches: 11.

The rearrangement joins TRBV7-9 to TRBJ2-7; 8 nucleotides match TRBD1. This CDR3 comprises 16 residues. J gave up 4 bases and V 3 bases, and 11 bases lay outside the gene matches. The germline gives CDR1 SEHNR, CDR2 FQNEAQ (reference sequence). The CDR3 loop is CASSFSTYRGDYEQYF. DNA for the CDR3: TGTGCCAGCAGCTTTTCGACCTACAGGGGGGATTACGAGCAGTACTTC.

The J gene is TRBJ2-5, the V gene TRBV30; TRBD2 agrees at 14 bases. The V gene's germline CDR1 is GTSNPN and CDR2 SVGIG (reference sequence). The CDR3 is 16 amino acids. The junction had 9 bases not matched to a gene; V was cut back by 1 base and J by 8 bases. CDR3 nucleotides: TGTGCCTGGAGTGAATCCGGGACTAGCGGGAGTAGTACCCAGTACTTC. Amino acid sequence: CAWSESGTSGSSTQYF. Using reference TRBV30 and TRBJ2-5 for the parts outside the CDR3, the full variable domain is SQTIHQWPATLVQPVGSPLSLECTVEGTSNPNLYWYRQAAGRGLQLLFYSVGIGQISSEVPQNLSASRPQDRQFILSSKKLLLSDSGFYLCAWSESGTSGSSTQYFGPGTRLLVL.

This clone was seen a handful of times. V and J are TRBV10-3 and TRBJ2-7, with 7 bases matching TRBD1. J gave up 0 bases and V 6 bases, and 11 bases lay outside the gene matches. Per the germline V gene, CDR1 is ENHRY and CDR2 is SYGVKD. The CDR3 covers 16 residues. CDR3 sequence reads: CAIRTMARDSSYEQYF. CDR3 sequence (DNA): TGTGCCATCAGAACGATGGCTAGGGACAGCTCCTACGAGCAGTACTTC.

The chain carries TRBV7-9 and TRBJ2-7; D is possibly TRBD1 (7 bases). The CDR3 runs 16 residues. In germline, CDR1 is SEHNR, CDR2 FQNEAQ (reference sequence). Trimming left V 5 bases short and J 3 bases short, with 20 bases between. CDR3 sequence (DNA): TGTGCCAGCAGCCCTCCAGGCGGGACAGACCTCTACGAGCAGTACTTC. Translating it yields CASSPPGGTDLYEQYF.

This chain connects TRBV19 to TRBJ2-7, with D perhaps TRBD2 (6 bases). The V gene lost 6 bases and the J gene lost 3 bases, with 15 bases spanning the gap. CDR3 length: 14 amino acids. Germline V CDR1 and CDR2: LNHDA, SQIVND (reference sequence). For the CDR3, the DNA is TGTGCCAGTAGCCGTAGCGGACTACTCTACGAGCAGTACTTC. Amino acid sequence: CASSRSGLLYEQYF.

This clone was found a few times. The rearrangement links TRBV4-2 to TRBJ2-1; 14 bases line up with TRBD2. Germline V gene sequence: CDR1 LGHNA, CDR2 YNFKEQ. V lost 0 bases and J lost 3; bases outside the gene matches: 13. The CDR3 totals 21 residues. The DNA for the CDR3 is TGTGCCAGCAGCCAAGATCGGGGGGGACTAGCGGGAGAGGGGTTCTACAATGAGCAGTTCTTC. Its protein is CASSQDRGGLAGEGFYNEQFF.

This clone was recorded once. The chain uses TRBV29-1 and TRBJ1-5; 8 nucleotides align to TRBD1. V was clipped by 7 bases and J by 3 bases; unmatched bases: 5. The CDR3 is 13 residues long. Germline assignment: CDR1 SQVTM and CDR2 ANQGSEA. The CDR3 loop is CSGATGANQPQHF. The CDR3 bases are TGCAGCGGCGCGACAGGGGCCAATCAGCCCCAGCATTTT.

This clone has more than one count but fewer than ten. This chain uses TRBV19 with TRBJ1-2, with TRBD1 matching over 8 bases. The germline CDR1 and CDR2 sequences are LNHDA and SQIVND (reference sequence). This CDR3 spans 14 amino acids. J was trimmed by 6 bases and V by 8 bases; bases with no gene match: 11. Here the CDR3 reads CASEFSDRVNGYTF. CDR3 nucleotide sequence: TGTGCCAGTGAATTCTCGGACAGGGTCAATGGCTACACCTTC.

This clone occurred a few times. This sequence joins TRBV2 and TRBJ2-2, with D possibly matching TRBD1 (6 bases). V lost 5 bases and J 0 bases, leaving 10 bases between the germline ends. CDR1 and CDR2 from the germline V gene are SNHLY and FYNNEI. CDR3 size: 15 residues. CDR3 residues: CASSTGTTNTGELFF. DNA for the CDR3: TGTGCCAGCAGTACCGGGACAACGAACACCGGGGAGCTGTTTTTT.

V is TRBV7-2 and J is TRBJ2-7; D might be TRBD1 (6 bases). Germline loops: CDR1 SGHTA, CDR2 FQGNSA. V was trimmed by 4 bases and J by 2 bases, leaving 15 bases between them. The CDR3 is made up of 15 amino acids. CDR3 sequence (DNA): TGTGCCAGCAGCTCCGCCGACAGGAGGACCTACGAGCAGTACTTC. This encodes CASSSADRRTYEQYF. Filled out from reference TRBV7-2 and TRBJ2-7, the complete variable domain reads GAGVSQSPSNKVTEKGKDVELRCDPISGHTALYWYRQSLGQGLEFLIYFQGNSAPDKSGLPSDRFSAERTGGSVSTLTIQRTQQEDSAVYLCASSSADRRTYEQYFGPGTRLTVT.

The chain has TRBV2 and TRBJ1-2, with 7 bases lining up with TRBD1. V lost 7 bases and J lost 0; bases outside the gene matches: 5. This CDR3 is built from 14 residues. Germline V lookup: CDR1 SNHLY, CDR2 FYNNEI. The CDR3 spells CASIGTAANYGYTF. CDR3 sequence (DNA): TGTGCCAGCATTGGGACAGCCGCTAACTATGGCTACACCTTC.

On this clone: The junction does not match germline at one end; this may be a read error. J is TRBJ2-7 and V is TRBV7-7; tentatively, D is TRBD1 (5 bases). Germline CDR1 reads SSHAT; CDR2 reads FNYEAQ (reference sequence). The CDR3 has 13 residues. In DNA, the CDR3 is TGTGCTAGCAGCCCCGGACAATTCTACGAGCAGTACTTC. Translation gives CASSPGQFYEQYF.

With regard to this clone: This CDR3 is also generated by other DNA sequences in the sample. J is TRBJ1-6 and V is TRBV2; 7 bases line up with TRBD1. The CDR3 length is 15 residues. Trimming removed 5 bases from V and 3 bases from J; junction bases left unmatched: 4. Germline CDR1 is SNHLY and CDR2 is FYNNEI. CDR3 residues: CASSKDRVYNSPLHF. As DNA, the CDR3 is TGTGCCAGCAGTAAAGACAGGGTCTATAATTCACCCCTCCACTTT.

This clone was seen only once. The rearrangement links TRBV6-6 to TRBJ2-7; 9 nucleotides align to TRBD1. Germline CDR1 and CDR2: MNHNY and SVGAGI (reference sequence). CDR3 size: 14 residues. V dropped 6 bases and J dropped 0; count of bases not matched to a gene: 3. CDR3: CASRGTGSSYEQYF. The CDR3, as DNA: TGTGCCAGCAGGGGGACAGGGAGCTCCTACGAGCAGTACTTC.

This chain connects TRBV9 to TRBJ2-2; 14 positions agree with TRBD2. Germline CDR1 and CDR2: SGDLS and YYNGEE. V lost 2 bases to trimming and J lost 4 bases; unmatched junction nucleotides: 7. The CDR3 length is 18 residues. CDR3 loop: CASSVTQGLAGVTGELFF. CDR3 bases: TGTGCCAGCAGCGTCACCCAGGGACTAGCGGGAGTCACCGGGGAGCTGTTTTTT.

This clone was seen just once. This chain links TRBV4-3 with TRBJ1-2; TRBD1 agrees at 8 bases. Trimming took 0 bases from V and 0 from J; bases not matched to a gene: 3. CDR3 length: 16 amino acids. Germline V lookup: CDR1 LGHNA, CDR2 YSLEER. The CDR3 loop is CASSQEATGANYGYTF. In nucleotides, the CDR3 is TGCGCCAGCAGCCAAGAAGCGACAGGGGCTAACTATGGCTACACCTTC.

The CDR3 spells CASSSQADSPYEQYF. CDR3 nucleotides: TGTGCCAGCAGCTCCCAGGCGGACTCGCCCTACGAGCAGTACTTC. This chain uses TRBV5-4 with TRBJ2-7, with D possibly matching TRBD2 (5 bases). CDR3 length: 15 residues. Germline V gene lookup returns CDR1 SGHNT and CDR2 YYREEE (reference sequence). V lost 3 bases, J lost 2 bases, and 15 bases lay in between.

The rearrangement uses TRBV7-3 and TRBJ2-2; D gene unclear. V was trimmed by 2 bases and J by 1 base, leaving 5 bases between them. Germline V gene data show CDR1 as SGHTA and CDR2 as FQGTGA. The CDR3 length is 14 residues. Here the CDR3 DNA reads TGTGCCAGCAGCTTATCCAGGAACACCGGGGAGCTGTTTTTT. Its protein is CASSLSRNTGELFF.